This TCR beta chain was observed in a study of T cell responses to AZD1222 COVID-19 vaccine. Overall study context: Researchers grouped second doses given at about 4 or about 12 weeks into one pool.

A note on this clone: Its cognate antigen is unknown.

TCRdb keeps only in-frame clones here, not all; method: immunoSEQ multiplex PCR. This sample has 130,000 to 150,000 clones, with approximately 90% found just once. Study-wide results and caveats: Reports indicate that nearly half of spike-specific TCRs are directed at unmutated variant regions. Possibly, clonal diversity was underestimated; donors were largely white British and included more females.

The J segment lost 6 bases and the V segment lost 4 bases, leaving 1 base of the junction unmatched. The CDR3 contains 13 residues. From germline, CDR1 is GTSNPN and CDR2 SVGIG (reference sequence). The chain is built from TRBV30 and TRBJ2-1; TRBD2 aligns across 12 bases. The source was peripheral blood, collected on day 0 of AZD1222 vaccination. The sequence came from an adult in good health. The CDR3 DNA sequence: TGTGCCTGGACTAGCGGGAGGGTCAATGAGCAGTTCTTC. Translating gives CAWTSGRVNEQFF.